This entry features one T cell receptor (beta chain) sequence. With V trimmed by 1 base and J by 8 bases, 9 bases remained unmatched. The germline gives CDR1 MGHRA, CDR2 YSYEKL. CDR3 length: 17 amino acids. The data originate from a study of blood T cell repertoires in COVID-19. At the level of the study: Researchers got acute and convalescent COVID-19 samples from the United States, Italy and Spain.

Everyone who took part was roughly 18 to 95 years old, and they came from about two dozen US areas. Original processing notes: Amplification of reference gene primers provided the estimated nucleated cell counts. Produced via immunoSEQ multiplex PCR; TCRdb's table is partial and in-frame only. The DNA gave D and trimming, while V, J and clone size come from that table. The repertoire holds hundreds of thousands of clones, with 75% to 90% as singletons. This clonotype was sampled from a man aged 25 to 40 who had recovered from COVID-19. This chain joins TRBV4-1 and TRBJ1-6, with 9 bases matching TRBD1. The source material was PBMCs or T cells enriched from blood (not recorded which). CDR3 amino acids: CASSQVPTTGGDSPLHF. The CDR3 nucleotides read TGCGCCAGCAGCCAAGTCCCGACGACAGGGGGAGATTCACCCCTCCACTTT.